This record concerns one T cell receptor (beta chain) sequence. Its target is unknown. Repertoires were generated with immunoSEQ multiplex PCR, while TCRdb's copy carries only in-frame clones and drops some. Of about 94,000 clones listed, 75% to 90% are singletons. Researchers grouped second doses given at about 4 or about 12 weeks into one pool. The data are from a study of T cell responses to AZD1222 COVID-19 vaccine. Overall study findings and caveats: Dominant at 160-218 and 743-854, vaccine-associated CD4 TCRs also spanned spike. Clonal diversity was possibly underestimated, and the donors were mostly white British, with more females. A reported finding is that nearly half of spike-specific TCRs target unmutated variant regions.

The V gene lost 4 bases and the J gene lost 4 bases, with 2 bases spanning the gap. The CDR3 spans 12 residues. The germline gives CDR1 MNHEY, CDR2 SMNVEV (reference sequence). The source material was peripheral blood, sampled 28 days after the second AZD1222 dose. The chain has TRBV27 and TRBJ1-6; no reliable D call. The receptor's source is an adult who received the AZD1222 COVID-19 vaccine. CDR3 bases: TGTGCCAGCAGTTCTTATAATTCACCCCTCCACTTT. It translates to CASSSYNSPLHF.